Detailed here is one T cell receptor (beta chain). Other DNA sequences in this specimen translate into the identical CDR3. These data originate in a study of blood T cell repertoires in COVID-19. This CDR3 is 14 amino acids long. V was shortened by 5 bases and J by 5 bases, with 13 bases between the two germline ends. Germline V gene lookup returns CDR1 SGHTA and CDR2 FQGNSA. In the original processing: Estimates of nucleated cell counts were drawn from the amplification of reference gene primers. Assay: immunoSEQ multiplex PCR; the TCRdb copy retains only in-frame clones and omits some. The D gene and trimming were derived from the DNA, and the V and J assignments and clone size from that table. The sample carries about 280,000 clones, 88% recorded once.

The source of this sequence is a man younger than 30 with active or convalescent COVID-19. This sequence joins TRBV7-2 and TRBJ1-3; D is possibly TRBD1 (5 bases). The sample consisted of peripheral blood. The CDR3 here is CASSPGQGRNTIYF. CDR3 coding DNA: TGTGCCAGCAGCCCAGGACAAGGAAGAAACACCATATATTTT.